This T cell receptor (beta chain) was profiled in a study of CD8 T cells in Susac syndrome. With V trimmed by 4 bases and J by 2 bases, 6 bases remained unmatched. The CDR3 sequence is 15 residues long. CDR1 is SGHTA, CDR2 FQGNSA, per germline. RNA amounts of roughly 0.5 to 1 ug underwent reverse transcription with random hexamers. TCRdb re-analysed the immunoSEQ multiplex PCR reads in MiXCR, keeping a single row per CDR3 protein. The sample has approximately 110,000 distinct CDR3 sequences, 90% to 96% seen once. This TCR was sampled from a human donor in good health. The chain combines TRBV7-2 with TRBJ2-7, with 9 bases matching TRBD1. Sequencing was performed on CD4+ T cells from PBMCs. Here the CDR3 reads CASSYDRGVTYEQYF. DNA for the CDR3: TGTGCCAGCAGCTATGACAGGGGGGTTACCTACGAGCAGTACTTC.